This T cell receptor beta chain is drawn from a study of T cell repertoires in ileal Crohn's disease (dated by TCRdb to the late 2010s). Regarding the complete study: Median disease duration was about eight years, and about 35% of patients were identified as active smokers at the time of surgery. Every patient underwent surgery because of a complication, which was stricturing disease in around 60% of cases and penetrating disease in about 39%. About half of the patients received postoperative therapy: ten to eleven received thiopurines and over 15 received anti-TNF agents. The TCR repertoire was analysed in some 53 patients with Crohn's disease drawn from a prospective multicentre cohort. The study was conducted in parallel with a multicentre cohort that was designed to identify predictors of early endoscopic recurrence following ileocolonic resection. Endoscopic postoperative recurrence was defined as a Rutgeerts score above i0. The study sequenced 171 mucosal samples from around 52 patients, taken at several locations on the surgical specimen and at postoperative endoscopy. What the authors observed across the whole study: A significantly higher proportion of clonal expansions was observed in active smokers at surgery than in non-smokers (about 25% vs 20%, p=0.02). Sorted CD8 T cells carried more high-frequency clones than CD4 T cells, suggesting mucosal expansions were mainly CD8. Higher percentages of high-frequency clones at the time of surgery were linked to endoscopic recurrence, and every patient with clonality above 26.8% (18/57) had recurrence. Only a subgroup of patients, of unstated size, had their mucosal CD4 and CD8 T cells sorted and sequenced.

Around 500 nanograms of biopsy DNA per sample were submitted for commercial TCRB immunosequencing. A two-step, amplification bias-controlled multiplex PCR was used by Adaptive Biotechnology to amplify CDR3 regions from genomic DNA. Primers covering every V and J gene segment were used in the first PCR, while barcodes and Illumina adapters were added in the second PCR. CDR3 libraries were sequenced using an Illumina instrument. As for how the authors treated the data: The analysis drew on both the pipelines supplied by the vendor and custom analysis of the raw data in R/Bioconductor running R version 3.3.0. Clonality, which ranges from 0 to 1, was calculated as the inverse of the normalised Shannon entropy across all productive clones. The repertoire share taken up by the top 100 clones defined high-frequency clones, and only clones that passed a 95% confidence test were kept. Repertoire diversity was measured with the Simpson index, and overlap between samples was measured with the Morisita-Horn index. In its TCRdb copy, this immuneACCESS table keeps in-frame sequences only and misses some clones. Where compared with another copy, unresolved V genes explain less than half of these, and the others have no known cause. V and J calls plus clone size are reproduced from that table; the DNA served to infer D and trimming. In all, the sample holds more than 25,000 clones, and roughly 77% of those were seen once. The biggest ten clones account for about 20% of the sample.

CDR1 and CDR2, per the germline V gene (reference sequence), are SEHNR and FQNEAQ. Here V drops 5 bases and J drops 10 bases, and the junction holds 6 bases not matched to any gene. The CDR3 runs 14 residues from the cysteine to the phenylalanine. Only CDR3 DNA is held: 42 bases, read in frame from base 1. To be eligible, patients had to be adults with ileal or ileocolonic Crohn's disease and an indication for ileocolonic resection. Before DNA extraction, whole ileal mucosal biopsies were kept frozen at -80 degrees C. Genomic DNA was extracted from frozen whole biopsies using a TRizol-based method and was quantified with a NanoDrop 2000 spectrophotometer. As concerns this clone: The specificity of this receptor is unknown. Within one base of it there is no much larger clone, and no base qualities were kept.

The TCR was taken from an adult with Crohn's disease. The chain was built from TRBV7-9 and TRBJ1-6; 9 bases in the junction line up with TRBD1. Material: ileal tissue. The DNA is TGTGCCAGCAGCCAGACAGGGGGAAGGTCACCCCTCCACTTT. This is translated as CASSQTGGRSPLHF.